The 18 T cell receptor beta chains below come from one sample, sequenced in a study of T cell changes during pregnancy in multiple sclerosis. Profiled with immunoSEQ multiplex PCR; TCRdb holds only in-frame clones, not every one. The sample holds roughly 48,000 clones, roughly 88% seen once. Sequenced here: CD4+ T cells from peripheral blood mononuclear cells, sampled in the second trimester of pregnancy. The source is a female donor with multiple sclerosis, enrolled in a pregnancy study.

This clone appeared a single time. The J gene is TRBJ2-7, the V gene TRBV7-3; TRBD1 agrees at 9 bases. This CDR3 contains 15 residues. From germline, CDR1 is SGHTA and CDR2 FQGTGA. Losses at the gene ends were 4 bases for V and 3 bases for J; bases not matched to a gene: 7. The CDR3: CASSYTGTGSYEQYF. The CDR3 DNA reads TGTGCCAGCAGCTACACCGGGACAGGGAGCTACGAGCAGTACTTC.

This clone was found once. The rearrangement links TRBV30 to TRBJ2-5; 8 bases match TRBD2. The germline CDR1 and CDR2 sequences are GTSNPN and SVGIG (reference sequence). With V trimmed by 3 bases and J by 3 bases, 6 bases remained unmatched. The CDR3 contains 14 residues. In DNA, the CDR3 is TGTGCCTGGAGGGCCAGCGGGAGTAAAGAGACCCAGTACTTC. Its translation: CAWRASGSKETQYF. The entire variable domain, with the rest obtained from reference TRBV30 and TRBJ2-5, is as follows: SQTIHQWPATLVQPVGSPLSLECTVEGTSNPNLYWYRQAAGRGLQLLFYSVGIGQISSEVPQNLSASRPQDRQFILSSKKLLLSDSGFYLCAWRASGSKETQYFGPGTRLLVL.

The chain employs TRBV11-2 and TRBJ1-2, with D possibly TRBD1 on 5 matching bases. The CDR3 loop spans 13 amino acids. Germline lookup yields CDR1 SGHAT and CDR2 FQNNGV. V lost 6 bases and J 2 bases, leaving 10 bases between the germline ends. The CDR3 loop is CASRGGSNYGYTF. The CDR3 DNA sequence: TGTGCCAGCAGGGGGGGGTCGAACTATGGCTACACCTTC.

The chain links TRBV2 to TRBJ1-1; tentative D call: TRBD1 (5 bases). There are 15 residues in the CDR3. The germline V gene has CDR1 SNHLY and CDR2 FYNNEI. V lost 3 bases and J 1 base, leaving 12 bases between the germline ends. The CDR3 loop is CASSDAGRGNTEAFF. The DNA for the CDR3 is TGTGCCAGCAGTGACGCGGGGCGCGGGAACACTGAAGCTTTCTTT.

The chain carries TRBV5-1 and TRBJ1-1; 8 bases are a match to TRBD1. The J segment lost 4 bases and the V segment lost 0 bases, leaving 5 bases of the junction unmatched. This CDR3 is 15 amino acids long. Germline V lookup: CDR1 SGHRS, CDR2 YFSETQ. CDR3 sequence: CASSLDGQGLTEAFF. The DNA of the CDR3 is TGCGCCAGCAGCTTGGACGGACAGGGCCTCACTGAAGCTTTCTTT. The whole variable domain, filled in from reference TRBV5-1 and TRBJ1-1, reads KAGVTQTPRYLIKTRGQQVTLSCSPISGHRSVSWYQQTPGQGLQFLFEYFSETQRNKGNFPGRFSGRQFSNSRSEMNVSTLELGDSALYLCASSLDGQGLTEAFFGQGTRLTVV.

The chain recombines TRBV19 with TRBJ2-7, with TRBD1 identical over 8 bases. Germline lookup yields CDR1 LNHDA and CDR2 SQIVND (reference sequence). The ends lost 5 bases at V and 0 bases at J; junction bases unmatched: 6. This CDR3 comprises 15 residues. The DNA of the CDR3 is TGTGCCAGTAGTCCCAGGACAGGGAGCTCCTACGAGCAGTACTTC. Amino acids: CASSPRTGSSYEQYF.

V is TRBV25-1 and J is TRBJ2-1; no clear D. There are 16 residues in the CDR3. V shed 2 bases and J shed 7 bases, with 18 bases lying between them. The germline CDR1 and CDR2 sequences are MGHDK and SYGVNS. In nucleotides, the CDR3 is TGTGCCAGCAGTGAACTCACGGCTCCTAGTCGAAATGAGCAGTTCTTC. Translation gives CASSELTAPSRNEQFF.

The chain recombines TRBV7-9 with TRBJ2-1; no definite D call. Between the trimmed V and J ends, which lost 0 bases and 2 bases, there was a span of 5 bases. Germline lookup yields CDR1 SEHNR and CDR2 FQNEAQ (reference sequence). CDR3 size: 14 residues. The CDR3 spells CASSLATAYNEQFF. The CDR3 DNA reads as TGTGCCAGCAGCTTAGCGACTGCCTACAATGAGCAGTTCTTC.

The CDR3 DNA reads TGTGCCAGCAGCCAGGGACTAGCGGCCAATGAGCAGTTCTTC. It is translated as CASSQGLAANEQFF. This chain uses TRBV11-2 with TRBJ2-1, with TRBD2 matching 11 bases. The germline V gene has CDR1 SGHAT and CDR2 FQNNGV. Losses at the gene ends were 5 bases for V and 6 bases for J; bases not matched to a gene: 3. CDR3 length: 14 residues.

This clone was counted a few times. This chain links TRBV30 with TRBJ2-5, with TRBD2 matching over 8 bases. After removal of 2 bases from V and 2 bases from J, the junction contained 10 bases not matched to a gene. Germline-derived CDR1 and CDR2 are GTSNPN and SVGIG (reference sequence). The CDR3 covers 16 residues. The CDR3 bases are TGTGCCTGGAGTCTAACGGGAGGGCCCTTACAAGAGACCCAGTACTTC. Translated: CAWSLTGGPLQETQYF.

This clone has only one observation. The gene calls are TRBV6-6 and TRBJ2-7, with TRBD2 identical over 12 bases. Germline trimming cut 4 bases from V and 6 bases from J; bases unmatched to any gene: 10. The length of the CDR3 is 16 residues. Germline loops: CDR1 MNHNY, CDR2 SVGAGI (reference sequence). The chain's CDR3 is CASSSAQTSGSFEQYF. The DNA of the CDR3 is TGTGCCAGCAGTTCCGCCCAGACTAGCGGGAGTTTCGAGCAGTACTTC.

The rearrangement joins TRBV2 to TRBJ1-5, with 7 positions matching TRBD1. The CDR3 extends over 14 amino acids. J lost 7 bases, V lost 4 bases, and 7 bases had no gene match. Germline V CDR1 and CDR2: SNHLY, FYNNEI. CDR3 nucleotides: TGTGCCAGCAGTGCCGACAGGGTAGGACAGCCCCAGCATTTT. Translating it yields CASSADRVGQPQHF.

The chain is built from TRBV4-2 and TRBJ1-2; D unclear. The CDR3 covers 12 residues. Trimming took 4 bases from V and 7 from J, leaving 10 bases between them. The germline CDR1 and CDR2 sequences are LGHNA and YNFKEQ. The chain's CDR3 is CASSLTSGGYTF. The CDR3 bases are TGTGCCAGCAGCCTCACTTCGGGTGGCTACACCTTC.

J is TRBJ2-1 and V is TRBV7-9; TRBD1 agrees at 11 bases. V lost 2 bases, J lost 7 bases, and 4 bases stayed unmatched. This CDR3 spans 15 amino acids. Germline V gene lookup returns CDR1 SEHNR and CDR2 FQNEAQ (reference sequence). The CDR3 DNA reads as TGTGCCAGCAGCTTAAGGGACAGGGGGATGAATGAGCAGTTCTTC. Encoded protein: CASSLRDRGMNEQFF.

CDR3 nucleotides: TGTGCCAGCAGCTTCCAACCACTCGGGGGCACTGAAGCTTTCTTT. Residues: CASSFQPLGGTEAFF. This chain connects TRBV7-9 to TRBJ1-1, with D perhaps TRBD1 (5 bases). Trimming took 3 bases from V and 4 from J, leaving 15 bases between them. Germline assignment: CDR1 SEHNR and CDR2 FQNEAQ (reference sequence). There are 15 residues in the CDR3.

V usage is TRBV5-5 and J usage is TRBJ2-7; possible D gene TRBD1, 6 bases. V lost 0 bases and J lost 3, with 13 bases in between. The CDR3 loop spans 15 amino acids. Germline V lookup: CDR1 SGHKS, CDR2 YYEKEE (reference sequence). In DNA, the CDR3 is TGTGCCAGCAGCTTGGGCGCCGGGACATACTACGAGCAGTACTTC. Translating gives CASSLGAGTYYEQYF.

The CDR3 DNA is TGTGCCAGCAGCTTAAATCTTGGAGGGGCTAATGAAAAACTGTTTTTT. Its translation is CASSLNLGGANEKLFF. V is TRBV7-2 and J is TRBJ1-4, with a tentative D call TRBD1 (5 bases). The V and J ends lost 2 bases and 3 bases respectively, with 13 bases between them. The CDR3 has 16 residues. Germline V gene sequence: CDR1 SGHTA, CDR2 FQGNSA.

The genes are TRBV7-9 and TRBJ2-1; D may be TRBD1 (6 bases). The CDR3 has 16 amino acids. Trimming shortened V by 6 bases and J by 0 bases, and 15 bases separated the two germline ends. Per germline, CDR1 SEHNR and CDR2 FQNEAQ (reference sequence). CDR3 in amino acids: CASSKDIGGSYNEQFF. The CDR3 nucleotides read TGTGCCAGCAGTAAAGACATAGGGGGCTCCTACAATGAGCAGTTCTTC.